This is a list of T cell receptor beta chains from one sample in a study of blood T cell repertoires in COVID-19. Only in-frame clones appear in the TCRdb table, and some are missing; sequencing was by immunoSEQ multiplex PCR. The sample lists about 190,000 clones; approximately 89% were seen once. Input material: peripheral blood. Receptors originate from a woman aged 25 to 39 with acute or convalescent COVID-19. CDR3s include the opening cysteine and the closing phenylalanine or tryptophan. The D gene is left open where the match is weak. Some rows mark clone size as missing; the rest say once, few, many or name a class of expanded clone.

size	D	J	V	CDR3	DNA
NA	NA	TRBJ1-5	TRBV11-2	CASSPSRDQPQHF	TGTGCCAGCAGCCCCTCCCGGGATCAGCCCCAGCATTTT
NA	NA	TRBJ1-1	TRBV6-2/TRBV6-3	CASSLPLGAHTEAFF	TGTGCCAGCAGTCTCCCCCTGGGGGCGCACACTGAAGCTTTCTTT
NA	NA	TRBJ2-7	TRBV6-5	CASSRANGVSYEQYF	TGTGCCAGCAGTCGTGCCAACGGGGTCTCCTACGAGCAGTACTTC
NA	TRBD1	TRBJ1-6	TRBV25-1	CAGYRGSYNSPLHF	TGTGCCGGATACAGGGGGTCCTATAATTCACCCCTCCACTTT
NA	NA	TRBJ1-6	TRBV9	CASSVGKTPLHF	TGTGCCAGCAGCGTTGGCAAAACACCCCTCCACTTT
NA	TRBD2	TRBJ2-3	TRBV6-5	CASRLAGGPGTQYF	TGTGCCAGCCGTCTAGCGGGAGGGCCCGGTACGCAGTATTTT
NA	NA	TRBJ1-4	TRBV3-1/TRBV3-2	CASSQDSERNEKLFF	TGTGCCAGCAGCCAAGATTCGGAGAGGAATGAAAAACTGTTTTTT
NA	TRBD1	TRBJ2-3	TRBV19	CASRPRGDTQYF	TGTGCCAGTAGACCCAGGGGGGATACGCAGTATTTT
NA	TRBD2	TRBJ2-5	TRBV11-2	CASSLGLAGLQTQYF	TGTGCCAGCAGCTTAGGTCTAGCGGGATTGCAGACCCAGTACTTC
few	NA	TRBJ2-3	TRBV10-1	CASSELPADTQYF	TGCGCCAGCAGTGAGTTACCGGCAGATACGCAGTATTTT
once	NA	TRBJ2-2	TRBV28	CASRANLDWTRELFF	TGTGCCAGCAGAGCGAATTTGGACTGGACCCGGGAGCTGTTTTTT
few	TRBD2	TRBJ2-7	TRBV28	CASGTPRTREQYF	TGTGCCAGTGGGACCCCTCGGACTAGGGAGCAGTACTTC
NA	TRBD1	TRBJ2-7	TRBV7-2	CASSLGAGTGGYEQYF	TGTGCCAGCAGCTTAGGGGCCGGGACAGGGGGCTACGAGCAGTACTTC
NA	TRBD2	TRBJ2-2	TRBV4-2	CASSQESGTRGELFF	TGTGCCAGCAGCCAAGAGTCTGGGACTAGAGGGGAGCTGTTTTTT
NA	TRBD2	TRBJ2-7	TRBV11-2	CASSFLKAGDYEQYF	TGTGCCAGCAGCTTCTTAAAAGCGGGAGACTACGAGCAGTACTTC
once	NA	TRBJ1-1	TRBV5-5	CASSFWGLDTEAFF	TGTGCCAGCAGCTTTTGGGGGCTTGACACTGAAGCTTTCTTT
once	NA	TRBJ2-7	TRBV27	CASSPLSRPSREQYF	TGTGCCAGCAGCCCACTATCAAGACCCTCTAGAGAGCAGTACTTC
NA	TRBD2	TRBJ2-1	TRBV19	CASRAGELIEDEQFF	TGTGCCAGTAGGGCGGGAGAATTAATAGAGGATGAGCAGTTCTTC
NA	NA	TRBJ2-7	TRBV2	CAFTRQAPEQYF	TGTGCCTTCACGCGTCAGGCCCCCGAGCAGTACTTC
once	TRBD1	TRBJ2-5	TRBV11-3	CASSLEGQETETQYF	TGTGCCAGCAGCTTAGAGGGACAGGAGACAGAGACCCAGTACTTC
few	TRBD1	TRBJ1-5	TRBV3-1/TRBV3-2	CASSDSGTGVQPQHF	TGTGCCAGCAGCGATTCCGGGACAGGGGTTCAGCCCCAGCATTTT
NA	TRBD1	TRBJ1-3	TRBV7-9	CASSYWTGLSGNTIYF	TGTGCCAGCAGCTACTGGACAGGACTCTCTGGAAACACCATATATTTT
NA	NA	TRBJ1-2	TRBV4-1	CASSQEVNLGPYGYTF	TGCGCCAGCAGCCAGGAGGTAAACCTCGGCCCATATGGCTACACCTTC
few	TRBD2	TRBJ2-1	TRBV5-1	CASSSYLLAGGGNEQFF	TGCGCCAGCAGCTCTTACCTACTAGCGGGAGGTGGCAATGAGCAGTTCTTC
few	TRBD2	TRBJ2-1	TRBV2	CASSLTSGYNEQFF	TGTGCCAGCAGTTTGACTAGCGGGTACAATGAGCAGTTCTTC
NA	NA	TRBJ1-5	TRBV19	CASSRQALTYSNQPQHF	TGTGCCAGTAGCCGACAGGCCCTTACTTATAGCAATCAGCCCCAGCATTTT
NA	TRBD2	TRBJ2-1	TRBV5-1	CASSLLAGENNEQFF	TGCGCCAGCAGCTTGTTAGCGGGGGAAAACAATGAGCAGTTCTTC
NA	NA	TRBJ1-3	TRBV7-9	CASRRQAATIYF	TGTGCCAGCAGGAGACAGGCCGCCACCATATATTTT
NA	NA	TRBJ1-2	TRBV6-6	CASSYDWTNYGYTF	TGTGCCAGCAGTTACGACTGGACTAACTATGGCTACACCTTC
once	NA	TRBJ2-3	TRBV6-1	CASSENRYLLTYTQYF	TGTGCCAGCAGTGAAAACAGGTACCTGCTCACATATACGCAGTATTTT
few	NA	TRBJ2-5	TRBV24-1	CATSEQETQYF	TGTGCCACGAGCGAGCAAGAGACCCAGTACTTC
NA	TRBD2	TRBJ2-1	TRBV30	CAVSGGYNEQFF	TGTGCTGTCAGCGGGGGCTACAATGAGCAGTTCTTC
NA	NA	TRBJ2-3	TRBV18	CASGTLRVDTQYF	TGTGCCAGCGGGACTTTAAGAGTGGATACGCAGTATTTT
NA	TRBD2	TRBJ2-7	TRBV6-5	CASSYAGDEQYF	TGTGCCAGCAGTTACGCGGGGGACGAGCAGTACTTC
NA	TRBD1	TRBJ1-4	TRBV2	CASGGTANEKLFF	TGTGCCAGCGGCGGGACAGCTAATGAAAAACTGTTTTTT
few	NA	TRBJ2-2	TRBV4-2	CASSPRPTSSGELFF	TGTGCCAGCAGCCCCCGCCCCACTAGCTCCGGGGAGCTGTTTTTT
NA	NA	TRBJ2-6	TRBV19	CASTQGFSSGANVLTF	TGTGCCAGTACCCAGGGGTTTAGCTCTGGGGCCAACGTCCTGACTTTC
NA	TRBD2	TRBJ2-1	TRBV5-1	CASSLEGLADSYNEQFF	TGCGCCAGCAGCTTGGAGGGACTAGCGGACTCCTACAATGAGCAGTTCTTC
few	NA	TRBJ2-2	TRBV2	CASSPDFGELFF	TGTGCCAGCAGTCCGGACTTCGGGGAGCTGTTTTTT
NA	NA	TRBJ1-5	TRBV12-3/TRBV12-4	CASGGGNQPQHF	TGTGCCAGCGGGGGAGGTAATCAGCCCCAGCATTTT
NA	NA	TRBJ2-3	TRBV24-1	CATSGFRDTQYF	TGTGCCACCAGTGGTTTCCGAGATACGCAGTATTTT
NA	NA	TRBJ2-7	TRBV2	CASSLARYEQYF	TGTGCCAGCAGTTTAGCACGATACGAGCAGTACTTC
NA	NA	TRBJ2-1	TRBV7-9	CAGGGEQFF	TGTGCCGGAGGCGGTGAGCAGTTCTTC
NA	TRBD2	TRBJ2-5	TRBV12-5	CASGPSGSETQYF	TGTGCTAGTGGTCCAAGCGGGAGCGAGACCCAGTACTTC
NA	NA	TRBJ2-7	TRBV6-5	CASSYSFSGSSYEQYF	TGTGCCAGCAGTTACTCTTTTTCGGGGAGCTCCTACGAGCAGTACTTC
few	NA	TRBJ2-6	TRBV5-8	CASSSYRSGANVLTF	TGTGCCAGCAGCTCCTACAGGTCTGGGGCCAACGTCCTGACTTTC
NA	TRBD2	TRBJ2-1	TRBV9	CASSEREEQFF	TGTGCCAGCAGCGAGCGGGAGGAGCAGTTCTTC
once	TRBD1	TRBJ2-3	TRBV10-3	CAIAGDRGGTDTQYF	TGTGCCATCGCCGGAGACAGGGGCGGCACAGATACGCAGTATTTT
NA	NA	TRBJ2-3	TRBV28	CASSLTGTSTDTQYF	TGTGCCAGCAGTTTAACCGGGACAAGCACAGATACGCAGTATTTT
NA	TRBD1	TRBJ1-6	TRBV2	CASSARQGNSPLHF	TGTGCCAGCAGCGCTAGACAGGGTAATTCACCCCTCCACTTT
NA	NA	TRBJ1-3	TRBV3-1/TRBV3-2	CASSQYLLQVGHTIYF	TGTGCCAGCAGCCAATATTTGCTACAGGTCGGACACACCATATATTTT
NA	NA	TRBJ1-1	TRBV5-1	CASSLEAGGYTEAFF	TGCGCCAGCAGCTTGGAGGCAGGAGGGTACACTGAAGCTTTCTTT
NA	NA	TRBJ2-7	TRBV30	CAWSSSVVQYF	TGTGCCTGGAGTTCCTCGGTAGTGCAGTACTTC
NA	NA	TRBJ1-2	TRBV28	CATDTVNNYGYTF	TGTGCCACAGACACAGTAAATAACTATGGCTACACCTTC